This T cell receptor (beta chain) came from a study of blood T cell repertoires in COVID-19. CDR3 length: 13 residues. V was cut by 6 bases and J by 6 bases, with 12 bases left in between. The germline CDR1 and CDR2 sequences are SNHLY and FYNNEI. Using immunoSEQ multiplex PCR, the repertoire was profiled, and TCRdb retains in-frame clones only, with some absent. The sample shows around 300,000 clones, 87% of them seen only once. This sequence was found in a young man with active or convalescent COVID-19. The chain carries TRBV2 and TRBJ2-1; D perhaps matches TRBD2 (6 bases). Material for sequencing was peripheral blood. The chain's CDR3 is CASRGGVANEQFF. The CDR3 nucleotides are TGTGCCAGCAGGGGGGGAGTCGCCAATGAGCAGTTCTTC.